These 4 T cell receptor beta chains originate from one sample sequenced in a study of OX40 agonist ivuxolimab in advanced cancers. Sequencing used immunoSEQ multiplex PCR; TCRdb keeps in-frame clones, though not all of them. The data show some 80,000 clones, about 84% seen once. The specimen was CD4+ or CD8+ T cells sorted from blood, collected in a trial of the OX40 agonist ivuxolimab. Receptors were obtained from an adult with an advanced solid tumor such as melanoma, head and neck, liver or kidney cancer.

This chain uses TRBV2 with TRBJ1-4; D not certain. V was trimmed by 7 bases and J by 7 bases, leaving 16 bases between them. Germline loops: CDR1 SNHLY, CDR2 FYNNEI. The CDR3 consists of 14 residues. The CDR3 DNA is TGTGCCAGCATGAGGCGGGCTACCTCTGAAAAACTGTTTTTT. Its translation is CASMRRATSEKLFF.

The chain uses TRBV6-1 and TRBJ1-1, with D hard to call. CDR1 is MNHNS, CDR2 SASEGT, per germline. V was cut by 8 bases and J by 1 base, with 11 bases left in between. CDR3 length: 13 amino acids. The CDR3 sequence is CASGRVENTEAFF. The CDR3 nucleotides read TGTGCCAGCGGTCGGGTAGAGAACACTGAAGCTTTCTTT.

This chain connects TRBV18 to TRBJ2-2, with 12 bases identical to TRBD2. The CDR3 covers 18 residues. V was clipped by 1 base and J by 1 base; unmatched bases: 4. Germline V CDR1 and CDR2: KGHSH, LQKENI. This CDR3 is CASSPRLAGAWNTGELFF. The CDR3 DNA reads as TGTGCCAGCTCACCACGACTAGCGGGGGCCTGGAACACCGGGGAGCTGTTTTTT.

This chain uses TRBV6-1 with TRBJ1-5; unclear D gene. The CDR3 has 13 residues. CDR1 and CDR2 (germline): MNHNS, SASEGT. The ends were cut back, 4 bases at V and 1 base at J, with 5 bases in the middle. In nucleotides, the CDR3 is TGTGCCAGCAGTGGACCAAGCAATCAGCCCCAGCATTTT. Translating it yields CASSGPSNQPQHF.